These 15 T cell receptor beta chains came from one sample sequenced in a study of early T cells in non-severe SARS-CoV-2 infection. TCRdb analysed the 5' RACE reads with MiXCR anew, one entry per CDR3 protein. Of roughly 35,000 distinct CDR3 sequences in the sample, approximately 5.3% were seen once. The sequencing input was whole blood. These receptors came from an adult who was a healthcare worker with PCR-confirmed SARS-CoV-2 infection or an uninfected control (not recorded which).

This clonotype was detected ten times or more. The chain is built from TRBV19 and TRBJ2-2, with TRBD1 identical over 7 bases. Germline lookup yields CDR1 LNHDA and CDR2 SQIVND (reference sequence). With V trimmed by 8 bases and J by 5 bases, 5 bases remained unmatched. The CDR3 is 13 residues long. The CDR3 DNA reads TGTGCCAGTCCCGACAGGGTTACCGGGGAGCTGTTTTTT. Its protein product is CASPDRVTGELFF.

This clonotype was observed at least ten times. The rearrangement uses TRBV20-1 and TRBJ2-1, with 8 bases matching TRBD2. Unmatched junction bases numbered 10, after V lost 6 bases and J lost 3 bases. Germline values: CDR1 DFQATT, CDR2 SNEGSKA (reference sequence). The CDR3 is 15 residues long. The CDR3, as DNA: TGCAGTGCCAGAACACTAGCGGCGCTCTACAATGAGCAGTTCTTC. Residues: CSARTLAALYNEQFF.

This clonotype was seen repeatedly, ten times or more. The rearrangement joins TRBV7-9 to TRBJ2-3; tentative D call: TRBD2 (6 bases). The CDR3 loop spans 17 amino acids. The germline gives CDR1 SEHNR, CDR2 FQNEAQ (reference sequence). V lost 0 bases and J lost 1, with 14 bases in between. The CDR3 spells CASSLATGPGGTDTQYF. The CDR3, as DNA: TGTGCCAGCAGCTTAGCCACAGGCCCGGGGGGCACAGATACGCAGTATTTT.

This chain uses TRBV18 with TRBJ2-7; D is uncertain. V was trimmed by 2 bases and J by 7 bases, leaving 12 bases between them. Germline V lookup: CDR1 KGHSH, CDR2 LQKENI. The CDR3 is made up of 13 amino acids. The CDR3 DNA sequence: TGTGCCAGCTCACCAACACCACATCCAGAGCAGTACTTC. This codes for CASSPTPHPEQYF.

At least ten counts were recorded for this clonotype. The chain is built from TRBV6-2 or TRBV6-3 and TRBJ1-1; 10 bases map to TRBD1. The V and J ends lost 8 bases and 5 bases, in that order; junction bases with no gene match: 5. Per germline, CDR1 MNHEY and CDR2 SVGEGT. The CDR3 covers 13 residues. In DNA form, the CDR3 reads TGTGCCAGCGGGACAGGGGAATTTACTGAAGCTTTCTTT. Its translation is CASGTGEFTEAFF.

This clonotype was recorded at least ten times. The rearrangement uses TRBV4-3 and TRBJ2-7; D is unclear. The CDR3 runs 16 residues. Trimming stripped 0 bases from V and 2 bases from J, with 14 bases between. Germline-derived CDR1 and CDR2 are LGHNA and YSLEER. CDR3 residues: CASSQDTGPLTYEQYF. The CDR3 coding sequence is TGCGCCAGCAGCCAAGATACCGGACCTCTTACCTACGAGCAGTACTTC.

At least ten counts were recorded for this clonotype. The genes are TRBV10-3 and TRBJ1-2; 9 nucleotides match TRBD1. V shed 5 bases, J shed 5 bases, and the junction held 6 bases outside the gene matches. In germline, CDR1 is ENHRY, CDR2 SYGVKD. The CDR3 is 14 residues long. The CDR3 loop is CAISRQGVGYGYTF. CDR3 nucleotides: TGTGCCATCAGTCGACAGGGGGTAGGGTATGGCTACACCTTC.

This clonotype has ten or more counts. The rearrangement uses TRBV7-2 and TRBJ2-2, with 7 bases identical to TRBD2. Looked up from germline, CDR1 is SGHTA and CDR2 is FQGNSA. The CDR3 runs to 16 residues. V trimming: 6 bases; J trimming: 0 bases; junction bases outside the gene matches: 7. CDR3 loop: CASRPSSGSNTGELFF. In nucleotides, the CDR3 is TGTGCCAGCAGGCCCTCTAGCGGATCGAACACCGGGGAGCTGTTTTTT.

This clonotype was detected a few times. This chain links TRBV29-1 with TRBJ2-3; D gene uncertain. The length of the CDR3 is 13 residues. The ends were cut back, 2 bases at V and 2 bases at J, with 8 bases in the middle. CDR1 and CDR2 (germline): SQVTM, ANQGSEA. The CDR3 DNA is TGCAGCGTTGAAAGGCAGACCACAGATACGCAGTATTTT. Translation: CSVERQTTDTQYF.

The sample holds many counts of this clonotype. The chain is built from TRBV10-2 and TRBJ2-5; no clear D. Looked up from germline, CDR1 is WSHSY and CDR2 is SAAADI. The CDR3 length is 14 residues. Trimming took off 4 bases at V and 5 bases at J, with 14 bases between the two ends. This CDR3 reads CASSVYPSTETQYF. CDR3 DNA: TGCGCCAGCAGTGTTTATCCCTCGACGGAGACCCAGTACTTC.

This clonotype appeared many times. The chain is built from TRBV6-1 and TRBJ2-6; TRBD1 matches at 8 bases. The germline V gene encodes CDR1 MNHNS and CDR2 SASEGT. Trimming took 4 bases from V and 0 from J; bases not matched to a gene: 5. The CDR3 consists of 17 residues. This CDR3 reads CASSGTGIYSGANVLTF. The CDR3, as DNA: TGTGCCAGCAGTGGGACAGGGATCTACTCTGGGGCCAACGTCCTGACTTTC.

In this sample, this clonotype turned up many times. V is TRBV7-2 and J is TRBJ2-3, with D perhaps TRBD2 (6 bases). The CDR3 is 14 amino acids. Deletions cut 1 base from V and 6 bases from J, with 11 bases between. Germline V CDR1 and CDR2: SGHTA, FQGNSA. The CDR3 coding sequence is TGTGCCAGCAGCTTAGATGGGGCGGGGGATACGCAGTATTTT. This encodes CASSLDGAGDTQYF.

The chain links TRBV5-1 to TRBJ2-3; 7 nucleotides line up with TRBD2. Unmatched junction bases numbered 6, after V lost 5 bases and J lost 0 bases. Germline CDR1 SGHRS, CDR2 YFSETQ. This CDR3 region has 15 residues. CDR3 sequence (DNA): TGCGCCAGCAGTATAGATAGCGGGAGCACAGATACGCAGTATTTT. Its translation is CASSIDSGSTDTQYF.

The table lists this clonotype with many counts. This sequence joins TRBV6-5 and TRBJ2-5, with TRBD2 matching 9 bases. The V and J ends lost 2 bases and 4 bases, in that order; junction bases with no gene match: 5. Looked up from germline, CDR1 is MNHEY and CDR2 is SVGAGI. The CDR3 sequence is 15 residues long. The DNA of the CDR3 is TGTGCCAGCAGTTACGGGATAGCGGGAGTAGAGACCCAGTACTTC. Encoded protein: CASSYGIAGVETQYF.

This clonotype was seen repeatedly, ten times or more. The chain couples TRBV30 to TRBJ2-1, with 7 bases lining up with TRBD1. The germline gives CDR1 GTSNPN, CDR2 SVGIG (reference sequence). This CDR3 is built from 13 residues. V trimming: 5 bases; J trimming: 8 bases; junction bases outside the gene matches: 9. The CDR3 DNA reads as TGTGCCTGGCTGTCGACAGGGCAGGATGAGCAGTTCTTC. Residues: CAWLSTGQDEQFF.